This entry features one TCR beta chain sequence. Clones were read by immunoSEQ multiplex PCR, and TCRdb kept only the in-frame ones, dropping some. The sample shows some 200,000 clones, 65% to 85% of them seen only once. This sample is part of a study of blood T cell repertoires in COVID-19. This CDR3 has 12 amino acids. V lost 11 bases and J 4 bases, leaving 11 bases between the germline ends. Germline V gives CDR1 SEHNR, CDR2 FQNEAQ (reference sequence). This clonotype originated in a woman aged 40 to 50 with acute COVID-19. Sequencing was carried out using PBMCs or T cells enriched from blood (not recorded which). The genes are TRBV7-9 and TRBJ2-2, with D tentatively TRBD2 (6 bases). This CDR3 is CASGSGTGELFF. DNA of the CDR3: TGTGCCTCCGGGAGTGGCACCGGGGAGCTGTTTTTT.